The 14 T cell receptor beta chains in this list originate from one sample, sequenced in a study of Ad26.COV2.S vaccination and SARS-CoV-2 variants. TCRdb's table, derived via immunoSEQ multiplex PCR, lists solely in-frame clones and lacks some. The sample yields 300,000 to 400,000 clones, around 90% seen once. Regarding treatment: some 20 received Ad26.COV2.S at low or high dose, single or two shots; several received placebo; per-sample allocation not given. Collection of the samples took place on day 63 after the first injection of vaccine or placebo. Specimen: peripheral blood, collected in a trial of Ad26.COV2.S vaccine versus placebo. All receptors come from a person between 18 and 60 years old who received the Ad26.COV2.S COVID-19 vaccine or a placebo.

The chain couples TRBV12-3 or TRBV12-4 to TRBJ1-2, with TRBD1 identical over 8 bases. The V segment lost 4 bases and the J segment 8 bases; nucleotides outside the gene matches: 6. This CDR3 is built from 13 residues. The CDR3 DNA reads TGTGCCAGCAGTTCCGGGACAGGCTTAGGCTACACCTTC. Its translation: CASSSGTGLGYTF.

A single count supports this clone. The rearrangement links TRBV18 to TRBJ1-6; 9 bases agree with TRBD1. V lost 1 base to trimming and J lost 7 bases; unmatched junction nucleotides: 5. The CDR3 consists of 16 residues. In germline, CDR1 is KGHSH, CDR2 LQKENI. CDR3 loop: CASSPRRDRENSPLHF. The CDR3 DNA sequence: TGTGCCAGCTCACCACGTAGGGACAGGGAGAATTCACCCCTCCACTTT. Using reference TRBV18 and TRBJ1-6 for the parts outside the CDR3, the full variable domain is NAGVMQNPRHLVRRRGQEARLRCSPMKGHSHVYWYRQLPEEGLKFMVYLQKENIIDESGMPKERFSAEFPKEGPSILRIQQVVRGDSAAYFCASSPRRDRENSPLHFGNGTRLTVT.

The chain joins TRBV27 to TRBJ2-7; the match to TRBD2 covers 7 bases. V lost 2 bases, J lost 7 bases, and 14 bases stayed unmatched. Germline assignment: CDR1 MNHEY and CDR2 SMNVEV (reference sequence). The CDR3 covers 16 residues. The CDR3 region has the DNA TGTGCCAGCAGTTTAATCCCCCAACTTAGAGCGGGAGAGCAGTACTTC. The encoded protein is CASSLIPQLRAGEQYF.

The CDR3 loop is CASSLVGRNTGELFF. CDR3 nucleotides: TGTGCCAGCAGCTTGGTGGGTCGGAACACCGGGGAGCTGTTTTTT. The gene calls are TRBV5-4 and TRBJ2-2; D call uncertain. The CDR3 has 15 residues. Germline V lookup: CDR1 SGHNT, CDR2 YYREEE (reference sequence). The V end lost 0 bases, the J end lost 1 base, and 7 bases lay between the germline ends. Looking up the rest from reference TRBV5-4 and TRBJ2-2 gives the full variable domain: ETGVTQSPTHLIKTRGQQVTLRCSSQSGHNTVSWYQQALGQGPQFIFQYYREEENGRGNFPPRFSGLQFPNYSSELNVNALELDDSALYLCASSLVGRNTGELFFGEGSRLTVL.

V gene TRBV6-5 combines with J gene TRBJ1-2; D gene unclear. This CDR3 spans 11 amino acids. The germline CDR1 and CDR2 sequences are MNHEY and SVGAGI. Between the trimmed V and J ends, which lost 4 bases and 12 bases, there was a span of 12 bases. The CDR3 nucleotides read TGTGCCAGCAGTTCCGGACGGTACCACACCTTC. This gives the protein CASSSGRYHTF.

V gene TRBV10-3 combines with J gene TRBJ1-1; the D gene is possibly TRBD1 (5 bases). This CDR3 has 15 amino acids. Germline V gene sequence: CDR1 ENHRY, CDR2 SYGVKD. V lost 3 bases, J lost 3 bases, and 14 bases lay in between. Here the CDR3 DNA reads TGTGCCATCAGTGAACCTGGGACGGAGGACACTGAAGCTTTCTTT. Residues: CAISEPGTEDTEAFF.

The V and J genes are TRBV7-2 and TRBJ2-2; no firm D call. Germline V CDR1 and CDR2: SGHTA, FQGNSA. This CDR3 has 14 amino acids. The V end lost 2 bases, the J end lost 3 bases, and 7 bases lay between the germline ends. This CDR3 is CASSLIKDTGELFF. The CDR3 DNA is TGTGCCAGCAGCTTAATTAAGGACACCGGGGAGCTGTTTTTT.

The V gene is TRBV5-1, the J gene TRBJ1-1; D is possibly TRBD1 (5 bases). The CDR3 runs 15 residues. Deletions cut 4 bases from V and 4 bases from J, with 17 bases between. CDR1 is SGHRS, CDR2 YFSETQ, per germline. Here the CDR3 reads CASSREGDIGTEAFF. The CDR3 coding sequence is TGCGCCAGCAGCCGGGAAGGGGATATAGGCACTGAAGCTTTCTTT.

V gene TRBV7-9 combines with J gene TRBJ2-5, with 11 bases lining up with TRBD2. The CDR3 length is 16 residues. Trimming cost V 0 bases and J 4 bases; bases outside gene matches: 4. Germline CDR1 is SEHNR and CDR2 is FQNEAQ (reference sequence). CDR3 sequence: CASSLAIAGGPETQYF. DNA of the CDR3: TGTGCCAGCAGCTTAGCGATAGCGGGGGGGCCAGAGACCCAGTACTTC.

This sequence joins TRBV12-3 or TRBV12-4 and TRBJ2-2; D is unresolved. V was trimmed by 7 bases and J by 6 bases, leaving 9 bases between them. This CDR3 is 12 amino acids long. The CDR3 protein is CASTDTAGELFF. The CDR3, as DNA: TGTGCCAGCACCGACACGGCCGGGGAGCTGTTTTTT.

The chain employs TRBV5-4 and TRBJ2-7; no clear D. V was cut by 4 bases and J by 5 bases, with 13 bases left in between. Germline values: CDR1 SGHNT, CDR2 YYREEE (reference sequence). The CDR3 sequence is 13 residues long. The CDR3 loop reads CASSPDRVDEQYF. CDR3 bases: TGTGCCAGCAGCCCGGATCGGGTGGACGAGCAGTACTTC.

This rearrangement joins TRBV6-4 to TRBJ1-1; the match to TRBD1 covers 12 bases. J lost 8 bases, V lost 6 bases, and 7 bases had no gene match. In germline, CDR1 is MRHNA, CDR2 SNTAGT. The CDR3 sequence is 14 residues long. The DNA for the CDR3 is TGTGCCAGCAGCCGGGACAGGGGGCGCGGGGAAGCTTTCTTT. It yields the protein CASSRDRGRGEAFF.

This clone was observed once. The J gene is TRBJ2-5, the V gene TRBV19; weak D call: TRBD2 (5 bases). CDR1 LNHDA and CDR2 SQIVND come from the germline V gene (reference sequence). The CDR3 extends over 12 amino acids. Trimming stripped 3 bases from V and 3 bases from J, with 5 bases between. The chain's CDR3 is CASSMREETQYF. CDR3 bases: TGTGCCAGTAGTATGAGGGAAGAGACCCAGTACTTC.

V usage is TRBV19 and J usage is TRBJ2-2; TRBD2 might be the D (6 bases). The V gene lost 5 bases and the J gene lost 2 bases, with 9 bases spanning the gap. CDR1 and CDR2 from the germline V gene are LNHDA and SQIVND (reference sequence). This CDR3 contains 14 residues. CDR3 sequence reads: CASSGGVNTGELFF. As DNA, the CDR3 is TGTGCCAGTAGTGGAGGGGTAAACACCGGGGAGCTGTTTTTT. Looking up the rest from reference TRBV19 and TRBJ2-2 gives the full variable domain: DGGITQSPKYLFRKEGQNVTLSCEQNLNHDAMYWYRQDPGQGLRLIYYSQIVNDFQKGDIAEGYSVSREKKESFPLTVTSAQKNPTAFYLCASSGGVNTGELFFGEGSRLTVL.